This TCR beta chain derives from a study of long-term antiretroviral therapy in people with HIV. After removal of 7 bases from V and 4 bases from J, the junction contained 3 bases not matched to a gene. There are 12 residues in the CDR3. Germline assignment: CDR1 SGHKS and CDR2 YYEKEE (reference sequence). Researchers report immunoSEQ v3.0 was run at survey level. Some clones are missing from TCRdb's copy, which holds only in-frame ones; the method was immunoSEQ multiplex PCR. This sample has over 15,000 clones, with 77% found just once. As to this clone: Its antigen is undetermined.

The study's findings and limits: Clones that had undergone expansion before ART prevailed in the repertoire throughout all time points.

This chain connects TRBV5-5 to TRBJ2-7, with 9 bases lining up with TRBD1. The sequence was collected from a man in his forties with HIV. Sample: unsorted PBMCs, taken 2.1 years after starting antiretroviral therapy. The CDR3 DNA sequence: TGTGCCAGCGCGACAGGGGGGTACGAGCAGTACTTC. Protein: CASATGGYEQYF.